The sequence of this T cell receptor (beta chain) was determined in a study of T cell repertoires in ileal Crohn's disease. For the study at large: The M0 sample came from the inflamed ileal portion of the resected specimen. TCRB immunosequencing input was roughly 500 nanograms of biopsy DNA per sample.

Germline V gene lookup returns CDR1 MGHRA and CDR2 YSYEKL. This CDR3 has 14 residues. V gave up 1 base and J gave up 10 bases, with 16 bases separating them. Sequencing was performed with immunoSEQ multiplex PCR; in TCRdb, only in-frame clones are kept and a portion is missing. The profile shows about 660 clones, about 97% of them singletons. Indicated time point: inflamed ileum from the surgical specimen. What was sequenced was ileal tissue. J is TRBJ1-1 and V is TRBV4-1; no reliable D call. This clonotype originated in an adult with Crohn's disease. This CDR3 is CASSQAWNPRGAFF. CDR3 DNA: TGCGCCAGCAGCCAAGCGTGGAACCCCCGGGGAGCTTTCTTT.